The 21 T cell receptor beta chains below come from one sample, sequenced in a study of blood T cell repertoires in COVID-19. TCRdb's copy holds only in-frame clones and misses some; the assay was immunoSEQ multiplex PCR. The data show approximately 210,000 clones, roughly 84% seen once. The sequenced material came from peripheral blood. The receptors were gathered from a woman older than 75 with COVID-19, enrolled during active disease.

V gene TRBV9 combines with J gene TRBJ2-1; D possibly corresponds to TRBD2 (5 bases). The CDR3 sequence is 17 residues long. CDR1 is SGDLS, CDR2 YYNGEE, per germline. V was trimmed by 0 bases and J by 2 bases, leaving 15 bases between them. In DNA form, the CDR3 reads TGTGCCAGCAGCGTAGGAGGGAATACTGGAACCTACAATGAGCAGTTCTTC. Amino acid sequence: CASSVGGNTGTYNEQFF.

The chain employs TRBV24-1 and TRBJ2-1; D is ambiguous. Germline loops: CDR1 KGHDR, CDR2 SFDVKD. CDR3 size: 14 residues. V was clipped by 6 bases and J by 4 bases, with 12 bases between them. In nucleotides, the CDR3 is TGTGCCACCAGTCTTCGTGACGGGTACAATGAGCAGTTCTTC. It is translated as CATSLRDGYNEQFF.

The chain carries TRBV18 and TRBJ2-1, with TRBD2 identical over 10 bases. Germline CDR1 and CDR2: KGHSH and LQKENI. Trimming removed 4 bases from V and 4 bases from J; junction bases left unmatched: 4. CDR3 length: 15 residues. CDR3 residues: CASSRTSGVYNEQFF. For the CDR3, the DNA is TGTGCCAGCTCACGGACTAGCGGAGTTTACAATGAGCAGTTCTTC.

V and J are TRBV5-1 and TRBJ2-1; 11 nucleotides line up with TRBD2. The CDR3 runs to 14 residues. The V segment lost 7 bases and the J segment 9 bases; nucleotides outside the gene matches: 9. The V gene's germline CDR1 is SGHRS and CDR2 YFSETQ. The CDR3 coding sequence is TGCGCCAGCGGGGGGACTAGCGGATTCTCTGAGCAGTTCTTC. Protein product: CASGGTSGFSEQFF. The full variable domain, in which reference TRBV5-1 and TRBJ2-1 provide the parts outside the CDR3, is KAGVTQTPRYLIKTRGQQVTLSCSPISGHRSVSWYQQTPGQGLQFLFEYFSETQRNKGNFPGRFSGRQFSNSRSEMNVSTLELGDSALYLCASGGTSGFSEQFFGPGTRLTVL.

The chain links TRBV6-1 to TRBJ2-7; 7 bases fit TRBD1. Germline values: CDR1 MNHNS, CDR2 SASEGT. J lost 5 bases, V lost 3 bases, and 7 bases had no gene match. The CDR3 consists of 14 residues. The CDR3 spells CASSEGTVFDEQYV. CDR3 DNA: TGTGCCAGCAGTGAGGGGACAGTTTTTGACGAGCAGTACGTC.

This CDR3 is CASSQVGREGGNTIYF. Written as DNA, the CDR3 is TGCGCCAGCAGCCAAGTGGGCAGGGAGGGTGGAAACACCATATATTTT. V gene TRBV4-1 combines with J gene TRBJ1-3; D is perhaps TRBD1 (5 bases). Germline V lookup: CDR1 MGHRA, CDR2 YSYEKL. The CDR3 length is 16 residues. V was pared by 1 base and J by 3 bases, with 13 bases between.

V and J are TRBV28 and TRBJ1-2; 10 bases are shared with TRBD1. V was pared by 5 bases and J by 7 bases, with 13 bases of the junction left unmatched. Germline V lookup: CDR1 MDHEN, CDR2 SYDVKM. The length of the CDR3 is 16 residues. The CDR3 DNA sequence: TGTGCCAGCAGTCCAGGGACAGGGGTGACCCTAGGTGGCTACACCTTC. Its translation: CASSPGTGVTLGGYTF.

This clone was detected only once. The rearrangement links TRBV5-6 to TRBJ2-5, with 10 bases identical to TRBD1. Germline V lookup: CDR1 SGHDT, CDR2 YYEEEE. V lost 4 bases, J lost 5 bases, and 8 bases stayed unmatched. The CDR3 covers 15 residues. CDR3 bases: TGTGCCAGCAGCCCTGGACAGGGGGATTTTGAGACCCAGTACTTC. Translated: CASSPGQGDFETQYF.

The V and J genes are TRBV7-2 and TRBJ2-7; TRBD1 aligns across 9 bases. Losses at the gene ends were 1 base for V and 2 bases for J; bases not matched to a gene: 0. The CDR3 is 14 residues long. Germline V gives CDR1 SGHTA, CDR2 FQGNSA. The CDR3 region is CASSLGTGAYEQYF. The CDR3, as DNA: TGTGCCAGCAGCTTAGGGACAGGGGCCTACGAGCAGTACTTC.

The chain employs TRBV6-5 and TRBJ1-1; 7 bases map to TRBD1. Germline V gene lookup returns CDR1 MNHEY and CDR2 SVGAGI. This CDR3 has 15 amino acids. V shed 5 bases and J 2 bases; nucleotides not matched to a gene: 8. CDR3 DNA sequence: TGTGCCAGCAGTCCCGCGGGACAGATTAACACTGAAGCTTTCTTT. Translated: CASSPAGQINTEAFF.

This rearrangement joins TRBV20-1 to TRBJ1-3; D remains unclear. CDR1 and CDR2 from the germline V gene are DFQATT and SNEGSKA (reference sequence). V was clipped by 3 bases and J by 7 bases, with 13 bases between them. The CDR3 length is 13 residues. The DNA of the CDR3 is TGCAGTGCTAGTGGAGGGTGGCGGAACACCATATATTTT. Encoded protein: CSASGGWRNTIYF.

The rearrangement uses TRBV19 and TRBJ1-1, with D possibly being TRBD1 (6 bases). V gave up 7 bases and J gave up 0 bases, with 21 bases separating them. This CDR3 has 17 residues. Germline CDR1 and CDR2: LNHDA and SQIVND (reference sequence). The CDR3, as DNA: TGTGCCAGTACCCCGATACTGGGGGCCTCAATGAACACTGAAGCTTTCTTT. Translated, it gives CASTPILGASMNTEAFF.

The chain couples TRBV3-1 (or the pseudogene TRBV3-2) to TRBJ2-6, with a possible D match to TRBD2 (5 bases). Per the germline V gene, CDR1 is LGHDT and CDR2 is YNNKEL (reference sequence). V shed 0 bases and J shed 2 bases, with 20 bases lying between them. This CDR3 has 20 residues. The CDR3 sequence: CASSQDLISWSGTGANVLTF. The CDR3 DNA follows: TGTGCCAGCAGCCAAGATCTTATATCTTGGTCGGGGACTGGGGCCAACGTCCTGACTTTC.

The rearrangement uses TRBV10-3 and TRBJ2-1; 12 bases are shared with TRBD1. The CDR3 covers 15 residues. Germline CDR1 reads ENHRY; CDR2 reads SYGVKD. J was trimmed by 8 bases and V by 3 bases; bases with no gene match: 5. The CDR3 loop is CAISDTGTGGDEQFF. In DNA, the CDR3 is TGTGCCATCAGTGATACCGGGACAGGGGGCGATGAGCAGTTCTTC.

V and J are TRBV1 and TRBJ1-6; the table names TRBD1, a call not compared with the DNA. TRBV1 is deemed a pseudogene. The CDR3 runs to 18 residues. The CDR3 is CTSSQVRVLRTDNSPLHF. CDR3 DNA sequence: TGCACCAGCAGCCAAGTTCGGGTACTAAGGACAGATAATTCACCCCTCCACTTT.

This chain links TRBV28 with TRBJ1-1; perhaps TRBD1 as D (5 bases). Germline CDR1 and CDR2: MDHEN and SYDVKM. The CDR3 extends over 15 amino acids. Trimming shortened V by 6 bases and J by 2 bases, and 16 bases separated the two germline ends. The DNA of the CDR3 is TGTGCCAGCAGCCCCGGGGGTTGGGAAAACACTGAAGCTTTCTTT. It specifies CASSPGGWENTEAFF.

The chain carries TRBV19 and TRBJ2-7; D possibly corresponds to TRBD1 (6 bases). V was clipped by 4 bases and J by 1 base, with 14 bases between them. From germline, CDR1 is LNHDA and CDR2 SQIVND (reference sequence). This CDR3 spans 15 amino acids. CDR3 loop: CASSNSPQGSYEQYV. The CDR3 DNA reads TGTGCCAGTAGTAACTCCCCACAGGGTTCCTACGAGCAGTACGTC.

V is TRBV7-9 and J is TRBJ1-1, with D uncertain. V lost 3 bases, J lost 7 bases, and 15 bases lay in between. CDR3 length: 14 residues. Per germline, CDR1 SEHNR and CDR2 FQNEAQ (reference sequence). The CDR3, as DNA: TGTGCCAGCAGCTTGTTGGGCTCGCTCCTTGAAGCTTTCTTT. It encodes CASSLLGSLLEAFF.

The rearrangement uses TRBV28 and TRBJ1-4, with D uncertain. The CDR3 runs to 15 residues. Germline lookup yields CDR1 MDHEN and CDR2 SYDVKM. The V end lost 6 bases, the J end lost 8 bases, and 19 bases lay between the germline ends. The chain's CDR3 is CASRAVLSVEEKLFF. The CDR3 DNA follows: TGTGCCAGCAGGGCGGTACTGAGTGTGGAGGAAAAACTGTTTTTT.

This clone has just a few counts. The V and J genes are TRBV28 and TRBJ1-2, with 7 bases fitting TRBD1. The CDR3 is 13 amino acids. Losses at the gene ends were 6 bases for V and 4 bases for J; bases not matched to a gene: 5. CDR1 MDHEN and CDR2 SYDVKM come from the germline V gene. The CDR3 protein is CASRGQSLYGYTF. CDR3 sequence (DNA): TGTGCCAGCAGGGGACAGTCCCTCTATGGCTACACCTTC.

The table lists this clone with a few counts. The V call is TRBV9, the J call TRBJ1-1; 8 bases align to TRBD1. J lost 2 bases, V lost 4 bases, and 7 bases had no gene match. This CDR3 spans 15 amino acids. The germline V gene encodes CDR1 SGDLS and CDR2 YYNGEE. Here the CDR3 reads CASSPRQGLNTEAFF. For the CDR3, the DNA is TGTGCCAGCAGCCCTCGACAGGGGTTAAACACTGAAGCTTTCTTT.